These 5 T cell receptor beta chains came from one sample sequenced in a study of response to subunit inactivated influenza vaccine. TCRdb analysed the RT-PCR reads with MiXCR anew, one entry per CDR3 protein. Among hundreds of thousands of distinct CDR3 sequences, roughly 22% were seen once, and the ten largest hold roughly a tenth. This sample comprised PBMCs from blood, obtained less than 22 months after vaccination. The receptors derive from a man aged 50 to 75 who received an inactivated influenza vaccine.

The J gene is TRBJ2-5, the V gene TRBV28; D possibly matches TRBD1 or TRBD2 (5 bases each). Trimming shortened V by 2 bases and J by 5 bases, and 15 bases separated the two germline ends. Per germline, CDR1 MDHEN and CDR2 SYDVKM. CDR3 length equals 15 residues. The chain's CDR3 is CASSLTASWGETQYF. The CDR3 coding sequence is TGTGCCAGCAGTTTAACGGCTAGCTGGGGGGAGACCCAGTACTTC.

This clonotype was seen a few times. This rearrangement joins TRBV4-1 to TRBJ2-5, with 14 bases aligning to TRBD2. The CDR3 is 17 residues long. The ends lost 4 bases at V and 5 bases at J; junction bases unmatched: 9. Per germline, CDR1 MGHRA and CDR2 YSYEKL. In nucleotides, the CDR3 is TGCGCCAGCAGCCCATCGACTAGCGGGGGGGCCTGGGAGACCCAGTACTTC. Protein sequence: CASSPSTSGGAWETQYF.

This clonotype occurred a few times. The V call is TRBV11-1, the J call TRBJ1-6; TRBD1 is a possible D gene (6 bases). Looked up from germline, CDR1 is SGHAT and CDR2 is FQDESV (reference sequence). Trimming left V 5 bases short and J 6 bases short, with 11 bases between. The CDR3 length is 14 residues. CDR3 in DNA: TGTGCCAGCAGCGCCCGGACAGTTAATTCACCCCTCCACTTT. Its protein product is CASSARTVNSPLHF.

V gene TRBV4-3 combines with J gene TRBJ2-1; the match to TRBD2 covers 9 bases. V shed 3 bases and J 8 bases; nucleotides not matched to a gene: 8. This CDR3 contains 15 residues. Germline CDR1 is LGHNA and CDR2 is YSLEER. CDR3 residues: CASSQTSGLTHEQFF. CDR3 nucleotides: TGCGCCAGCAGCCAGACTAGCGGTCTAACCCATGAGCAGTTCTTC.

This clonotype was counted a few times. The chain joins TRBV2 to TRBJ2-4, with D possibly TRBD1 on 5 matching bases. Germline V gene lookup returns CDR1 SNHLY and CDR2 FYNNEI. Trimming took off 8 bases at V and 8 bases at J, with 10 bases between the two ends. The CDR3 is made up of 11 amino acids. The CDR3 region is CASSLGDIQYF. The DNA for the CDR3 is TGTGCCAGCTCCCTAGGGGACATTCAGTACTTC.